The T cell receptor beta chain described here comes from a study of identical twins. Overall study results and limits: Models came in too low on out-of-frame TCR alpha sharing in monozygotic twins. While abundant cord blood beta clonotypes carried fewer insertions, memory repertoires showed no such pattern.

A note on this clonotype: What it binds is unknown.

From the 5' RACE reads, TCRdb called clonotypes with MiXCR, one entry per CDR3 protein. The sample holds about 300,000 distinct CDR3 sequences, 9% to 15% seen once. The CDR3 runs to 20 residues. In addition, the sample was reused for a study of yellow fever vaccine responses in identical twins.

This receptor was taken from a woman younger than 35 in good health. Sequencing input: CD8+ T cells sorted from blood. The genes are TRBV21-1 and TRBJ2-1; the D call of TRBD2 is as the table states it, not checked on the DNA. TRBV21-1 is shown as a pseudogene. This chain's CDR3 is CASSNATAGDSPSSYNEQFF. The CDR3 region has the DNA TGTGCCAGCAGCAACGCGACGGCTGGGGATAGCCCCAGCTCCTACAATGAGCAGTTCTTC.